The entry below describes one T cell receptor (beta chain). What it recognizes is unknown. At one boundary the junction diverges from the germline segment, which might be a read error. The CDR3 is made up of 14 amino acids. Per germline, CDR1 SEHNR and CDR2 FQNEAQ (reference sequence). The data stem from a study of cytomegalovirus exposure and HLA in healthy donors. Study as a whole: From 150 million to 200 million T cells, an earlier analysis saw 100 million to 140 million unique TCR beta sequences.

PCR amplification relied on 60 Vbeta primers (plus 13 Jbeta primers). Produced via immunoSEQ multiplex PCR; TCRdb's table is partial and in-frame only. Of a few hundred thousand clones in the sample, nearly 80% are singletons; the top ten hold around 2%. Whole-study findings and limits: Prior analysis indicated that the majority of TCR beta V segments exhibited productivity approximately 87% or approximately 30% of the time.

Sequencing was performed on PBMCs. This chain connects TRBV7-9 to TRBJ1-1, with unresolved D. The source of this sequence is a young man in good health and CMV-seronegative. CDR3 amino acids: CSSSFQTGNTEAFF. Here the CDR3 DNA reads TGTTCCAGCAGCTTTCAGACGGGGAACACTGAAGCTTTCTTT.